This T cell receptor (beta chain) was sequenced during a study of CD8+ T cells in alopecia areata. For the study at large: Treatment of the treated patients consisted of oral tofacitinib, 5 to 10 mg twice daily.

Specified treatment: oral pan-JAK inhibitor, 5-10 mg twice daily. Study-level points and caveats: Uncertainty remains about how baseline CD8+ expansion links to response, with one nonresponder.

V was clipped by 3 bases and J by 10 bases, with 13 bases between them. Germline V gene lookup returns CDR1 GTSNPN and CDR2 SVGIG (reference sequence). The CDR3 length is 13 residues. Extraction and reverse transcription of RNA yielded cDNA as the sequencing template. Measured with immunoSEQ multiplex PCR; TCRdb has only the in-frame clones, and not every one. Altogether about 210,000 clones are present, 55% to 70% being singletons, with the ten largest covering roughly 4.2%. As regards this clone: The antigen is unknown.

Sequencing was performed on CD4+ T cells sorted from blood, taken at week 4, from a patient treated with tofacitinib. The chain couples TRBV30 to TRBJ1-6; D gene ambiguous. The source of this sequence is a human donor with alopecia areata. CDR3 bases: TGTGCCTGGAGCATGGGAATAGGATCACCCCTCCACTTT. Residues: CAWSMGIGSPLHF. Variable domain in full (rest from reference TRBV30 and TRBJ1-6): SQTIHQWPATLVQPVGSPLSLECTVEGTSNPNLYWYRQAAGRGLQLLFYSVGIGQISSEVPQNLSASRPQDRQFILSSKKLLLSDSGFYLCAWSMGIGSPLHFGNGTRLTVT.